The rows below give T cell receptor beta chains drawn from one sample of a study of neurological immune-mediated disorders. TCRdb analysed the 5' RACE reads with MiXCR anew, one entry per CDR3 protein. This sample yields some 41,000 distinct CDR3 sequences, of which around 13% are seen a single time; roughly 3.5% belongs to the top ten. The specimen sequenced was CD4+ T cells from blood. These receptors were taken from a woman aged 60 to 75 with HTLV-1-associated myelopathy (HAM/TSP). Each CDR3 is given with its conserved first and last residue. D genes are given only for firm matches. Clone size is not always given. Where it is, it says once, few, many or a class for expanded clones.

J: TRBJ1-5; size: many; D: .; V: TRBV2; DNA: TGTGCCAGCAGTGAGAGGGGGAGTCCCAATCAGCCCCAGCATTTT; CDR3: CASSERGSPNQPQHF
J: TRBJ2-3; size: few; D: TRBD1; V: TRBV20-1; DNA: TGCAGTGCTAGTGAGACAGGGGTCGGCACAGATACGCAGTATTTT; CDR3: CSASETGVGTDTQYF
J: TRBJ1-2; size: many; D: .; V: TRBV30; DNA: TGTGCCTGGAGTTCGTCGCAGGGCCATGGCTACACCTTC; CDR3: CAWSSSQGHGYTF
J: TRBJ2-1; size: many; D: TRBD2; V: TRBV5-1; DNA: TGCGCCAGCAGCTTGTTTGGTAGCGGGGGGGCAGGTGGTGATGAGCAGTTCTTC; CDR3: CASSLFGSGGAGGDEQFF
J: TRBJ1-5; size: many; D: .; V: TRBV5-1; DNA: TGCGCCAGCAGCGAGAAGGGCAGTTACCCCAATCAGCCCCAGCATTTT; CDR3: CASSEKGSYPNQPQHF
J: TRBJ2-4; size: many; D: .; V: TRBV6-1; DNA: TGTGCCAGCGGGGGGGCAAGCTGGGCGAACATTCAGTACTTC; CDR3: CASGGASWANIQYF
J: TRBJ2-2; size: many; D: .; V: TRBV11-2; DNA: TGTGCCAGCAGCTCCCTGGACCGTCCTACCGGGGAGCTGTTTTTT; CDR3: CASSSLDRPTGELFF
J: TRBJ1-1; size: many; D: TRBD1; V: TRBV29-1; DNA: TGCAGCGTTGAAGATGACAGGGGGAACACTGAAGCTTTCTTT; CDR3: CSVEDDRGNTEAFF
J: TRBJ2-2; size: many; D: TRBD1; V: TRBV5-1; DNA: TGCGCCAGCAGCTTGACAGGGGGCAACACCGGGGAGCTGTTTTTT; CDR3: CASSLTGGNTGELFF
J: TRBJ1-1; size: many; D: .; V: TRBV7-2; DNA: TGTGCCAGCAGCTGGGGCCGTGTGGGAAACACTGAAGCTTTCTTT; CDR3: CASSWGRVGNTEAFF
J: TRBJ2-1; size: .; D: .; V: TRBV4-2; DNA: TGTGCCAGCAGCCGAAGACAAGGCTCCTACAATGAGCAGTTCTTC; CDR3: CASSRRQGSYNEQFF
J: TRBJ1-5; size: many; D: TRBD1; V: TRBV20-1; DNA: TGCAGTGCCGCCGTCCAGGGGGCTATCGACCAGCCCCAGCATTTT; CDR3: CSAAVQGAIDQPQHF
J: TRBJ1-2; size: .; D: .; V: TRBV30; DNA: TGTGCCTGGAGTGTTAAGCGGGATGGCTACACCTTC; CDR3: CAWSVKRDGYTF
J: TRBJ1-2; size: many; D: TRBD1; V: TRBV3-1; DNA: TGTGCCAGCAGCCTGGGACAGCGAAACTATGGCTACACCTTC; CDR3: CASSLGQRNYGYTF
J: TRBJ1-2; size: many; D: .; V: TRBV9; DNA: TGTGCCAGCAGCCTTCCTTATTATGGCTACACCTTC; CDR3: CASSLPYYGYTF
J: TRBJ1-1; size: many; D: TRBD1; V: TRBV5-1; DNA: TGCGCCAGCAGCTCTCAAGACAGGGGGCGAACTGAAGCTTTCTTT; CDR3: CASSSQDRGRTEAFF
J: TRBJ2-3; size: many; D: .; V: TRBV6-6; DNA: TGTGCCAGCAGCCGGGATTTGGGTACAGATACGCAGTATTTT; CDR3: CASSRDLGTDTQYF
J: TRBJ2-5; size: many; D: TRBD1; V: TRBV5-6; DNA: TGTGCCAGCAGCATGGACGGGACAGGGGCCCTAAAAAGGACCCAGTACTTC; CDR3: CASSMDGTGALKRTQYF
J: TRBJ2-4; size: many; D: TRBD1; V: TRBV5-1; DNA: TGCGCCAGCAGCTTGGGGGACAGCGCAAACATTCAGTACTTC; CDR3: CASSLGDSANIQYF
J: TRBJ1-5; size: many; D: .; V: TRBV7-8; DNA: TGTGCCAGCAGCTTAGCCGGACATCCCGAGCAGCCCCAGCATTTT; CDR3: CASSLAGHPEQPQHF
J: TRBJ2-5; size: many; D: .; V: TRBV6-4; DNA: TGTGCCAGCAGTGAATCTGGGACGGCCGGATTGGAGACCCAGTACTTC; CDR3: CASSESGTAGLETQYF
J: TRBJ2-3; size: many; D: TRBD2; V: TRBV6-1; DNA: TGTGCCACAAGCGGGGGAACGGGCACAGATACGCAGTATTTT; CDR3: CATSGGTGTDTQYF
J: TRBJ2-2; size: many; D: TRBD1; V: TRBV20-1; DNA: TGCAGTGCTAGGGCCATGACAGGGAAGGTCGGGGAGCTGTTTTTT; CDR3: CSARAMTGKVGELFF
J: TRBJ2-7; size: many; D: TRBD1; V: TRBV24-1; DNA: TGTGCCACCAGTGATCCCAGGACAGGCTCCTACGAGCAGTACTTC; CDR3: CATSDPRTGSYEQYF
J: TRBJ2-7; size: many; D: TRBD1; V: TRBV20-1; DNA: TGCAGTGCCGCCGGGACAGGGGGCGTGTACGAGCAGTACTTC; CDR3: CSAAGTGGVYEQYF
J: TRBJ1-2; size: few; D: .; V: TRBV7-2; DNA: TGTGCCAGCAGCTTATCAGGGAAGATCTATGGCTACACCTTC; CDR3: CASSLSGKIYGYTF
J: TRBJ1-1; size: many; D: TRBD1; V: TRBV7-8; DNA: TGTGCCAGCAGCCTAGGGGACAGCCGGATAAGCACTGAAGCTTTCTTT; CDR3: CASSLGDSRISTEAFF
J: TRBJ1-3; size: many; D: .; V: TRBV7-9; DNA: TGTGCCAGCAGCGCGCAAAGAGGACGGATCTCTGGAAACACCATATATTTT; CDR3: CASSAQRGRISGNTIYF
J: TRBJ2-4; size: many; D: .; V: TRBV6-6; DNA: TGTGCCAGCACCCCCTTTGGGGGTAGGGCCAAAAACATTCAGTACTTC; CDR3: CASTPFGGRAKNIQYF
J: TRBJ2-6; size: many; D: TRBD1; V: TRBV5-1; DNA: TGCGCCAGCAGCCCAGGACAGGTCACTGGGGCCAACGTCCTGACTTTC; CDR3: CASSPGQVTGANVLTF
J: TRBJ1-2; size: .; D: .; V: TRBV6-6; DNA: TGTGCCAGCAACTTGTACAGGTACACCTATGGCTACACTTTC; CDR3: CASNLYRYTYGYTF
J: TRBJ2-5; size: many; D: .; V: TRBV20-1; DNA: TGCAGTGCTATCAACGAGCCGGCCTCTAGGGGTCAAGAGACCCAGTACTTC; CDR3: CSAINEPASRGQETQYF
J: TRBJ2-3; size: many; D: .; V: TRBV5-6; DNA: TGTGCCAGCAGCGGTAAGGGATATCGACGCACAGATACGCAGTATTTT; CDR3: CASSGKGYRRTDTQYF
J: TRBJ2-7; size: many; D: TRBD2; V: TRBV20-1; DNA: TGCAGTGCTAGTGCGATAGCGGGGGGCGGGTACGAGCAGTACTTC; CDR3: CSASAIAGGGYEQYF
J: TRBJ1-2; size: many; D: .; V: TRBV24-1; DNA: TGTGCCACCAGTGATTACGGACAGCTAACTAAGGGCTACACCTTC; CDR3: CATSDYGQLTKGYTF
J: TRBJ1-6; size: many; D: .; V: TRBV7-2; DNA: TGTGCCAGCAGTTTCACAGGTGCTGGGGCCCTCCACTTT; CDR3: CASSFTGAGALHF
J: TRBJ2-3; size: many; D: TRBD2; V: TRBV20-1; DNA: TGCAGTGCCACTAGCGGGGGGGCAAGAGATACGCAGTATTTT; CDR3: CSATSGGARDTQYF
J: TRBJ2-1; size: many; D: .; V: TRBV4-2; DNA: TGTGCCAGCAGCCAAGATCCCCCTACCCGTTCCTACAATGAGCAGTTCTTC; CDR3: CASSQDPPTRSYNEQFF
J: TRBJ2-7; size: many; D: TRBD2; V: TRBV7-8; DNA: TGTGCCAGCAGCTTAATTGCGGGGGTCGTCGAGCAGTACTTC; CDR3: CASSLIAGVVEQYF
J: TRBJ1-5; size: many; D: TRBD1; V: TRBV3-1; DNA: TGTGCCAGCAGCCACAGGGGGCCCAATCAGCCCCAGCATTTT; CDR3: CASSHRGPNQPQHF
J: TRBJ2-7; size: many; D: TRBD1; V: TRBV6-6; DNA: TGTGCCAGCAGAGCTACTGGGACAGGGTCCTCCTACGAGCAGTACTTC; CDR3: CASRATGTGSSYEQYF
J: TRBJ1-5; size: many; D: .; V: TRBV7-6; DNA: TGTGCCAGCAGCTCTGGCAGTGCGCAGCCCCAGCATTTT; CDR3: CASSSGSAQPQHF
J: TRBJ2-7; size: many; D: TRBD1; V: TRBV5-1; DNA: TGCGCCAGCAGCTTGGGGGACAGAACCTACGAGCAGTACTTC; CDR3: CASSLGDRTYEQYF
J: TRBJ1-4; size: many; D: .; V: TRBV3-1; DNA: TGTGCCAGCAGCCAAGGGGGGCGCGGGGAAAAACTGTTTTTT; CDR3: CASSQGGRGEKLFF
J: TRBJ1-4; size: many; D: .; V: TRBV6-5; DNA: TGTGCCAGCAGTTACCTGGCAGGGGCTGAAAAACTGTTTTTT; CDR3: CASSYLAGAEKLFF
J: TRBJ2-3; size: .; D: .; V: TRBV5-1; DNA: TGCGCCAGCAGCTTGAGCGGCGTGATAAGCACAGATACGCAGTATTTT; CDR3: CASSLSGVISTDTQYF
J: TRBJ2-3; size: many; D: TRBD2; V: TRBV7-9; DNA: TGTGCCAGCAGCTTAGCAGGACTAGCGGTTAGCACAGATACGCAGTATTTT; CDR3: CASSLAGLAVSTDTQYF
J: TRBJ2-5; size: many; D: TRBD1; V: TRBV6-2/TRBV6-3; DNA: TGTGCCAGCAATCGACAGGGGGCGACAGAGACCCAGTACTTC; CDR3: CASNRQGATETQYF
J: TRBJ1-1; size: .; D: .; V: TRBV29-1; DNA: TGCAGCGGTTGGGGCGAGAGGCATGAAGCTTTCTTT; CDR3: CSGWGERHEAFF
J: TRBJ2-7; size: many; D: .; V: TRBV7-9; DNA: TGTGCCAGCAGCCCGAACCGGGGAGGCGAGCAGTACTTC; CDR3: CASSPNRGGEQYF
J: TRBJ2-7; size: many; D: .; V: TRBV30; DNA: TGTGCCTGGAGTGTTACAGGGTCCGAGCAGTACTTC; CDR3: CAWSVTGSEQYF
J: TRBJ2-7; size: many; D: .; V: TRBV5-1; DNA: TGCGCCAGCAGCTTTACGGACGGCTCCTACGAGCAGTACTTC; CDR3: CASSFTDGSYEQYF
J: TRBJ2-2; size: many; D: .; V: TRBV27; DNA: TGTGCCAGCAGTTCCACTCATACCGGGGAGCTGTTTTTT; CDR3: CASSSTHTGELFF
J: TRBJ1-2; size: many; D: TRBD1; V: TRBV5-1; DNA: TGCGCCAGCAGCCCCGGGACAGGGGCCGGCTACACCTTC; CDR3: CASSPGTGAGYTF
J: TRBJ2-1; size: many; D: TRBD1; V: TRBV18; DNA: TGTGCCAGCTCACCACCCCGGGACAGGGGGGAAAGCTCCTACAATGAGCAGTTCTTC; CDR3: CASSPPRDRGESSYNEQFF
J: TRBJ2-1; size: many; D: .; V: TRBV14; DNA: TGTGCCAGCAGCCAAGTAGGCCTGCTCGGCAATGAGCAGTTCTTC; CDR3: CASSQVGLLGNEQFF
J: TRBJ2-7; size: many; D: TRBD2; V: TRBV5-1; DNA: TGCGCCAGCAGCTTGGCGGGGGGCTCCTACGAGCAGTACTTC; CDR3: CASSLAGGSYEQYF
J: TRBJ2-3; size: .; D: .; V: TRBV20-1; DNA: TGCAGTGCTAGAAAACCGGGGGGCGAGGGGGCGAGTACAGATACGCAGTATTTT; CDR3: CSARKPGGEGASTDTQYF
J: TRBJ1-5; size: many; D: .; V: TRBV5-5; DNA: TGTGCCAGCAGCTCAGTAGGGGGGGACAATCAGCCCCAGCATTTT; CDR3: CASSSVGGDNQPQHF